A single sample gave rise to the 5 T cell receptor beta chains below, sequenced in a study of T cell repertoires in cytomegalovirus infection. TCRdb analysed the reads with MiXCR anew, one entry per CDR3 protein. The sample shows roughly 990,000 distinct CDR3 sequences, 31% of them seen only once. Antigen specificity for these receptors is unknown. Source: cultured CD8+ T cells from PBMCs, taken from culture after CMV antigen stimulation. The receptors were sampled from a human donor in good health (CMV status not recorded). Some clones in this sample may be carry-over from other donors' samples.

The V and J genes are TRBV5-4 and TRBJ2-1; D might be TRBD2 (6 bases). Germline V gives CDR1 SGHNT, CDR2 YYREEE (reference sequence). The CDR3 is 15 amino acids. Deletions cut 6 bases from V and 5 bases from J, with 18 bases between. The CDR3 region is CASIRLGEYDNEQFF. In DNA, the CDR3 is TGTGCCAGCATCCGACTAGGAGAGTATGACAATGAGCAGTTCTTC.

CDR3 DNA: TGTGCCAGTAGTATCACATTGAACGCTAATGAAAAACTGTTTTTT. Amino acid sequence: CASSITLNANEKLFF. The V call is TRBV19, the J call TRBJ1-4, with D uncertain. Germline CDR1 LNHDA, CDR2 SQIVND (reference sequence). The CDR3 extends over 15 amino acids. The V and J ends lost 3 bases and 3 bases respectively, with 11 bases between them.

On this clonotype itself: Possible read error: a much larger clone is one base away. The rearrangement joins TRBV6-5 to TRBJ1-2; D ambiguous. Per germline, CDR1 MNHEY and CDR2 SVGAGI. The CDR3 loop spans 13 amino acids. Deletions cut 5 bases from V and 1 base from J, with 8 bases between. CDR3 sequence: CASSAGSNYGYTF. CDR3 in DNA: TGTGCCAGCAGTGCCGGGAGTAACTATGGCTACACCTTC.

This clonotype was seen many times. The chain couples TRBV6-5 to TRBJ1-2; D unclear. Trimming pared 5 bases from V and 6 bases from J, leaving 13 bases between. Germline V gives CDR1 MNHEY, CDR2 SVGAGI. This CDR3 spans 13 amino acids. CDR3 nucleotide sequence: TGTGCCAGCAGTCTTCGCCCCCAACATGGCTACACCTTC. Protein product: CASSLRPQHGYTF.

V is TRBV6-5 and J is TRBJ1-1, with 8 positions matching TRBD1. The V and J ends lost 6 bases and 2 bases, in that order; junction bases with no gene match: 5. The CDR3 has 14 amino acids. CDR1 MNHEY and CDR2 SVGAGI come from the germline V gene. The CDR3 DNA reads TGTGCCAGCAGATACAGGGGGGGAAACACTGAAGCTTTCTTT. Translating it yields CASRYRGGNTEAFF.